This is a list of T cell receptor beta chains from one sample in a study of cytomegalovirus exposure and HLA in healthy donors. Sequenced by immunoSEQ multiplex PCR; TCRdb stores in-frame clones only, minus some. Found here are 180,000 or so clones, roughly 70% of them singletons; the top ten hold 2.9%. Material: PBMCs. These receptors came from a male donor in good health and CMV-seronegative. CDR3s include the opening cysteine and the closing phenylalanine or tryptophan. The D gene is left open where the match is weak. Not all rows give a size; the values are once, few, many and, for expanded clones, a class.

TRBV5-1,NA,TRBD1,TRBJ2-1,CASSRGDRDYNEQFF,TGCGCCAGCAGCAGGGGGGACAGGGACTACAATGAGCAGTTCTTC
TRBV23-1,NA,NA,TRBJ1-5,CASSLIQSNQPQHF,TGCGCCAGCAGTCTAATACAGAGCAATCAGCCCCAGCATTTT
TRBV25-1,once,NA,TRBJ2-2,CASSVTNTGELFF,TGTGCCAGCAGTGTTACGAACACCGGGGAGCTGTTTTTT
TRBV5-1,NA,NA,TRBJ1-3,CASRPPDSDSGNTIYF,TGCGCCAGCCGCCCCCCTGACAGCGACTCTGGAAACACCATATATTTT
TRBV5-1,NA,NA,TRBJ1-2,CASSLEGDTNYGYTF,TGCGCCAGCAGCTTGGAGGGGGACACGAACTATGGCTACACCTTC
TRBV7-2,NA,TRBD2,TRBJ2-5,CASSSSGGRQETQYF,TGTGCCAGCAGCTCTAGCGGGGGCCGTCAAGAGACCCAGTACTTC
TRBV7-2,NA,NA,TRBJ1-3,CASSPVHSGNTIYF,TGTGCCAGCAGCCCAGTCCACTCTGGAAACACCATATATTTT
TRBV9,NA,TRBD1,TRBJ2-1,CASSVGKQGNEQFF,TGTGCCAGCAGCGTGGGGAAACAGGGGAATGAGCAGTTCTTC
TRBV2,NA,NA,TRBJ1-5,CASSLRGGGSNQPQHF,TGTGCCAGCAGCCTCCGGGGAGGAGGTAGCAATCAGCCCCAGCATTTT
TRBV10-3,NA,TRBD1,TRBJ2-1,CAISGGTGVSYNEQFF,TGTGCCATCAGTGGAGGGACAGGGGTGTCCTACAATGAGCAGTTCTTC
TRBV30,once,NA,TRBJ1-2,CAWSVGGGFGGYTF,TGTGCCTGGAGTGTAGGCGGGGGGTTTGGAGGCTACACCTTC
TRBV27,NA,TRBD2,TRBJ2-1,CASSLWSSGRQGEQFF,TGTGCCAGCAGTTTATGGTCTAGCGGGAGACAGGGTGAGCAGTTCTTC
TRBV27,NA,NA,TRBJ1-2,CAIFGRGSDGYTF,TGTGCCATCTTCGGGCGGGGGTCGGACGGCTACACCTTC
TRBV7-9,few,NA,TRBJ1-1,CASSSQGRNTEAFF,TGTGCCAGCAGCTCCCAGGGGAGGAACACTGAAGCTTTCTTT
TRBV18,NA,NA,TRBJ2-1,CASSPPGSSYNEQFF,TGTGCCAGCTCACCACCAGGGAGCTCCTACAATGAGCAGTTCTTC
TRBV10-3,NA,NA,TRBJ1-5,CAISPDSSNQPQHF,TGTGCCATCAGCCCGGACAGTAGCAATCAGCCCCAGCATTTT
TRBV4-2,NA,NA,TRBJ1-5,CASSQVKGDQPQHF,TGTGCCAGCAGCCAAGTTAAAGGGGATCAGCCCCAGCATTTT
TRBV29-1,NA,NA,TRBJ1-1,CSVEAGWTEAFF,TGCAGCGTTGAGGCGGGCTGGACTGAAGCTTTCTTT
TRBV28,few,NA,TRBJ1-2,CASSLQGPLDGYTF,TGTGCCAGCAGTCTCCAGGGCCCCTTAGATGGCTACACCTTC
TRBV18,NA,NA,TRBJ1-1,CASSPNGQYMNTEAFF,TGTGCCAGCTCACCAAATGGGCAGTACATGAACACTGAAGCTTTCTTT
TRBV19,NA,NA,TRBJ2-3,CASSNRVSTDTQYF,TGTGCCAGTAGTAACAGGGTCAGCACAGATACGCAGTATTTT
TRBV11-3,once,NA,TRBJ2-3,CASSLSTDTQYF,TGTGCCAGCAGCCTGAGCACAGATACGCAGTATTTT
TRBV5-1,NA,TRBD1,TRBJ1-1,CASSSTGGRNTEAFF,TGCGCCAGCAGCTCGACAGGGGGCAGAAACACTGAAGCTTTCTTT
TRBV27,NA,TRBD2,TRBJ2-1,CASLTSGRPTNEQFF,TGTGCCAGCTTGACTAGCGGGAGGCCTACAAATGAGCAGTTCTTC
TRBV6-5,NA,TRBD1,TRBJ1-5,CASRQGDQPQHF,TGTGCCAGCAGACAGGGGGATCAGCCCCAGCATTTT
TRBV18,NA,TRBD1,TRBJ1-2,CASSPTGEGYGYTF,TGTGCCAGCTCTCCGACAGGGGAGGGCTATGGCTACACCTTC
TRBV27,NA,NA,TRBJ1-2,CASSLSAGYGGYTF,TGTGCCAGCAGTTTATCTGCGGGGTATGGAGGCTACACCTTC
TRBV20-1,once,TRBD1,TRBJ1-2,CSGQGLYGYTF,TGCAGTGGACAGGGGCTCTATGGCTACACCTTC
TRBV18,NA,TRBD2,TRBJ2-7,CASSLRLAGAYEQYF,TGTGCCAGCTCACTCCGACTAGCGGGAGCCTACGAGCAGTACTTC
TRBV27,NA,NA,TRBJ1-2,CASSLSVLYGYTF,TGTGCCAGCAGTTTATCGGTACTCTATGGCTACACCTTC
TRBV6-6,NA,NA,TRBJ2-2,CASSYSWESNTGELFF,TGTGCCAGCAGTTACTCGTGGGAGTCGAACACCGGGGAGCTGTTTTTT
TRBV11-2,once,TRBD1,TRBJ1-5,CASSRTGVGNQPQHF,TGTGCCAGCAGCCGGACAGGCGTGGGCAATCAGCCCCAGCATTTT
TRBV18,once,NA,TRBJ2-5,CASSPYQETQYF,TGTGCCAGCTCACCATATCAAGAGACCCAGTACTTC